Listed here is a single T cell receptor (beta chain). What it binds is not known. This specimen includes other DNA sequences encoding the same CDR3. The data belong to a study of cytomegalovirus exposure and HLA in healthy donors. Study-level results: Association of a missense DCLRE1C variant with TCR beta V- and J-gene trimming was reported in a later analysis.

V lost 0 bases, J lost 4 bases, and 3 bases lay in between. This CDR3 spans 12 amino acids. Germline V gives CDR1 PRHDT, CDR2 FYEKMQ (reference sequence). With 60 Vbeta and 13 Jbeta primers, the PCR was carried out. Profiling relied on immunoSEQ multiplex PCR, and the TCRdb table lists in-frame clones only, not all of them. The sample lists 130,000 or so clones, 85% occurring once. The clonotype was recovered from a woman aged 25 to 39 in good health and CMV-seropositive. Sequences were obtained from PBMCs. The J gene is TRBJ1-2, the V gene TRBV13; no clear D. CDR3 loop: CASSLGSYGYTF. The CDR3 DNA follows: TGTGCCAGCAGCTTAGGCTCCTATGGCTACACCTTC.